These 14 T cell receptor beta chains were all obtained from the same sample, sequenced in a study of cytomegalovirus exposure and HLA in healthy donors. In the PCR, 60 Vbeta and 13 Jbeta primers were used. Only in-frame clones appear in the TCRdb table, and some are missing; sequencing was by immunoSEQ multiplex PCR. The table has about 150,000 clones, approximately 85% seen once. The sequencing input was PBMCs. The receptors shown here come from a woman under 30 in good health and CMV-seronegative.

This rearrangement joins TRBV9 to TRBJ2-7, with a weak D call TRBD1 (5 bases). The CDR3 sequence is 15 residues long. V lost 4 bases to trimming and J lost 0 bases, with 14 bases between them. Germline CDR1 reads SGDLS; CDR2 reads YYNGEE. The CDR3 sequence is CASSPGWALSYEQYF. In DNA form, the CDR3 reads TGTGCCAGCAGCCCAGGGTGGGCCCTCTCCTACGAGCAGTACTTC. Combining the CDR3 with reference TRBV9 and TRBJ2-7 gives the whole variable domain DSGVTQTPKHLITATGQRVTLRCSPRSGDLSVYWYQQSLDQGLQFLIQYYNGEERAKGNILERFSAQQFPDLHSELNLSSLELGDSALYFCASSPGWALSYEQYFGPGTRLTVT.

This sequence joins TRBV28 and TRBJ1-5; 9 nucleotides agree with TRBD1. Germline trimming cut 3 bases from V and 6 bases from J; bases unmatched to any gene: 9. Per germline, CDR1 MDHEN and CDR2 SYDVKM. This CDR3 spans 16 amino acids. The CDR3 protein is CASSFPPDRGGQPQHF. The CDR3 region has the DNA TGTGCCAGCAGTTTTCCCCCGGACAGGGGCGGTCAGCCCCAGCATTTT. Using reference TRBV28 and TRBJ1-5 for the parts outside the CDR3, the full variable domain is DVKVTQSSRYLVKRTGEKVFLECVQDMDHENMFWYRQDPGLGLRLIYFSYDVKMKEKGDIPEGYSVSREKKERFSLILESASTNQTSMYLCASSFPPDRGGQPQHFGDGTRLSIL.

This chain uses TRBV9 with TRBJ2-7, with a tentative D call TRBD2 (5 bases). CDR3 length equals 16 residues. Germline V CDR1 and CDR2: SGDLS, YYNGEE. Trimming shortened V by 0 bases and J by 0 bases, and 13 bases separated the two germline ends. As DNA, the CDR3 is TGTGCCAGCAGCGTAGTCCCTACACTAGTCTCCTACGAGCAGTACTTC. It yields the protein CASSVVPTLVSYEQYF.

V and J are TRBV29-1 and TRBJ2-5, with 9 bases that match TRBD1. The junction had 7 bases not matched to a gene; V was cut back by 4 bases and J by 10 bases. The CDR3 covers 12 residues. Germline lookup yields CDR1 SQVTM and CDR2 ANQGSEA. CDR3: CSVGQGGVDQYF. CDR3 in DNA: TGCAGCGTTGGACAGGGGGGAGTGGACCAGTACTTC.

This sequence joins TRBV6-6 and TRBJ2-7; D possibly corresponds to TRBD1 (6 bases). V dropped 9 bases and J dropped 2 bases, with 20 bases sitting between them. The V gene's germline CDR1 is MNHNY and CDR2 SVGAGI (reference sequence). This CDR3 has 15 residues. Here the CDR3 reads CASRHPWGRTYEQYF. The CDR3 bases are TGTGCCAGTAGACACCCATGGGGGCGGACCTACGAGCAGTACTTC.

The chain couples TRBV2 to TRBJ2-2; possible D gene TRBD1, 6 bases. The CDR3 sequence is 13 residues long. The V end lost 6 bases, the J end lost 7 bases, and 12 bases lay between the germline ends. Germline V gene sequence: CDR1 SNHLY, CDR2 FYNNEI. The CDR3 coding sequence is TGTGCCAGCAGATTACAGGGCGGCGGGGAGCTGTTTTTT. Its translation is CASRLQGGGELFF.

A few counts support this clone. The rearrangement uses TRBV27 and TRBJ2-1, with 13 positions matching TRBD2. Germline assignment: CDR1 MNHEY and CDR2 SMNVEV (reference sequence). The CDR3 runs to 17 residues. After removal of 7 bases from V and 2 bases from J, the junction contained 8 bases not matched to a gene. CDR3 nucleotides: TGTGCCAGCACTCTGGGGACTAGCGGGAAGGCCTACAATGAGCAGTTCTTC. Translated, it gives CASTLGTSGKAYNEQFF.

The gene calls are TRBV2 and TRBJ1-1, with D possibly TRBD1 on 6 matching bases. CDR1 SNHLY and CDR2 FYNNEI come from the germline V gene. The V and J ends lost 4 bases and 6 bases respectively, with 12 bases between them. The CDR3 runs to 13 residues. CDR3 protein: CASSARGAPEAFF. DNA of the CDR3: TGTGCCAGCAGTGCCCGGGGGGCACCTGAAGCTTTCTTT.

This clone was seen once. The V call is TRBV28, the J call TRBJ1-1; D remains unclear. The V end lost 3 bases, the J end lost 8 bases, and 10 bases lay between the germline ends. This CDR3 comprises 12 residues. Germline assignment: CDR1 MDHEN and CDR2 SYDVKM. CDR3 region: CASSFGSMEAFF. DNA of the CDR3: TGTGCCAGCAGTTTCGGGTCAATGGAAGCTTTCTTT. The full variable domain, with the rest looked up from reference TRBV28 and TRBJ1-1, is DVKVTQSSRYLVKRTGEKVFLECVQDMDHENMFWYRQDPGLGLRLIYFSYDVKMKEKGDIPEGYSVSREKKERFSLILESASTNQTSMYLCASSFGSMEAFFGQGTRLTVV.

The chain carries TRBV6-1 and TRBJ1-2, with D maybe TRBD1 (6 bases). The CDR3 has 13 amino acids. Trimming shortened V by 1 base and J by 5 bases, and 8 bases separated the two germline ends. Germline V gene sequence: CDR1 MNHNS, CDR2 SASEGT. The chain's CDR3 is CASSEGQVYGYTF. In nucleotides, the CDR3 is TGTGCCAGCAGTGAAGGACAGGTTTATGGCTACACCTTC.

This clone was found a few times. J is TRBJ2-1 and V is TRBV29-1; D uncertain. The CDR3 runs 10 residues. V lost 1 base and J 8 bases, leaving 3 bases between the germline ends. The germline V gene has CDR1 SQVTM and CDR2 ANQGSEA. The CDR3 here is CSVEVDEQFF. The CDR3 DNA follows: TGCAGCGTTGAAGTCGATGAGCAGTTCTTC.

In nucleotides, the CDR3 is TGTGCCAGCAGTTCGCTGACAGGGAACTATGGCTACACCTTC. Encoded protein: CASSSLTGNYGYTF. This chain joins TRBV28 and TRBJ1-2, with 7 bases identical to TRBD1. Germline trimming cut 4 bases from V and 2 bases from J; bases unmatched to any gene: 4. The CDR3 runs 14 residues. Germline CDR1 is MDHEN and CDR2 is SYDVKM.

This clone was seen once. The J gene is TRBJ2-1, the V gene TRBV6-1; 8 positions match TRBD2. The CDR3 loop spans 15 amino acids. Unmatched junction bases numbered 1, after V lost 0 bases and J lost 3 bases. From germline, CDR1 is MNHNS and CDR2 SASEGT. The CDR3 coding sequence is TGTGCCAGCAGTGAAGCGAGCGGGGGCTACAATGAGCAGTTCTTC. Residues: CASSEASGGYNEQFF.

CDR3 bases: TGTGCCAGCAGCTTAACGGCGCGGAATAACTATGGCTACACCTTC. Encoded protein: CASSLTARNNYGYTF. This chain connects TRBV7-9 to TRBJ1-2; D unresolved. V was shortened by 2 bases and J by 1 base, with 11 bases between the two germline ends. Germline V gives CDR1 SEHNR, CDR2 FQNEAQ (reference sequence). The CDR3 length is 15 residues.